Each of the 29 T cell receptor beta chains below was sequenced from the same sample in a study of T cell responses to AZD1222 COVID-19 vaccine. Profiled with immunoSEQ multiplex PCR; TCRdb holds only in-frame clones, not every one. There are 100,000 or so clones in the sample; approximately 88% occur only once, and more than 15% lies in the top ten. The sequences come from peripheral blood, collected on day 0 of AZD1222 vaccination. The receptors shown here come from an adult in good health.

The J gene is TRBJ1-6, the V gene TRBV7-7; D uncertain. Germline CDR1 is SSHAT and CDR2 is FNYEAQ (reference sequence). Trimming left V 8 bases short and J 6 bases short, with 17 bases between. The CDR3 loop spans 15 amino acids. The CDR3 sequence: CASSRSGNPNSPLHF. The CDR3 region has the DNA TGTGCCAGCTCCCGGTCGGGGAACCCTAATTCACCCCTCCACTTT.

The genes are TRBV19 and TRBJ2-7; no clear D gene. The V gene's germline CDR1 is LNHDA and CDR2 SQIVND (reference sequence). Trimming shortened V by 6 bases and J by 4 bases, and 13 bases separated the two germline ends. The CDR3 sequence is 13 residues long. The CDR3 coding sequence is TGTGCCAGTAGGGCTCCTGGGTTTTACGAGCAGTACTTC. Translation: CASRAPGFYEQYF.

The V call is TRBV24-1, the J call TRBJ1-1; D unclear. V dropped 4 bases and J dropped 8 bases, with 13 bases sitting between them. The germline V gene encodes CDR1 KGHDR and CDR2 SFDVKD. The CDR3 extends over 13 amino acids. The CDR3 loop reads CATSDGGVQEAFF. CDR3 bases: TGTGCCACCAGTGACGGTGGGGTTCAGGAAGCTTTCTTT.

The V call is TRBV5-1, the J call TRBJ2-1, with D perhaps matching TRBD2 (10 bases). This CDR3 is 19 amino acids long. V was shortened by 5 bases and J by 7 bases, with 31 bases between the two germline ends. CDR1 is SGHRS, CDR2 YFSETQ, per germline. CDR3: CASRPGTGTVTSGKNEQFF. CDR3 nucleotide sequence: TGCGCCAGCAGGCCCGGGACAGGGACAGTCACTAGCGGGAAGAATGAGCAGTTCTTC. Full variable domain (rest looked up from reference TRBV5-1 and TRBJ2-1): KAGVTQTPRYLIKTRGQQVTLSCSPISGHRSVSWYQQTPGQGLQFLFEYFSETQRNKGNFPGRFSGRQFSNSRSEMNVSTLELGDSALYLCASRPGTGTVTSGKNEQFFGPGTRLTVL.

This rearrangement joins TRBV6-5 to TRBJ2-3, with 12 bases identical to TRBD2. This CDR3 spans 14 amino acids. V was pared by 8 bases and J by 6 bases, with 6 bases of the junction left unmatched. Germline-derived CDR1 and CDR2 are MNHEY and SVGAGI. CDR3 DNA sequence: TGTGCCAGCGGTCTAGCGGGAGGGCAGGATACGCAGTATTTT. Its protein is CASGLAGGQDTQYF.

This sequence joins TRBV20-1 and TRBJ2-1; either TRBD1 or TRBD2 may supply D (5 bases each). CDR1 and CDR2 (germline): DFQATT, SNEGSKA (reference sequence). Trimming cost V 4 bases and J 16 bases, with 17 bases left between them. This CDR3 region has 11 residues. The CDR3 loop is CSAKIGRDEFF. The DNA for the CDR3 is TGCAGTGCTAAAATCGGCAGGGACGAATTCTTC.

The chain combines TRBV7-2 with TRBJ1-1, with unresolved D. V was pared by 1 base and J by 1 base, with 10 bases between. Germline CDR1 reads SGHTA; CDR2 reads FQGNSA. This CDR3 has 15 amino acids. The CDR3 sequence is CASSLGGWGNTEAFF. As DNA, the CDR3 is TGTGCCAGCAGCTTAGGGGGATGGGGGAACACTGAAGCTTTCTTT.

V is TRBV11-3 and J is TRBJ1-2, with 8 bases lining up with TRBD1. The CDR3 consists of 17 residues. The V and J ends lost 1 base and 3 bases, in that order; junction bases with no gene match: 10. Germline V CDR1 and CDR2: SGHNT, YENEEA. This CDR3 is CASSLGQGYNPHYGYTF. In nucleotides, the CDR3 is TGTGCCAGCAGCTTAGGACAGGGGTACAACCCACACTATGGCTACACCTTC.

J is TRBJ1-1 and V is TRBV11-2; the D gene is possibly TRBD1 (5 bases). This CDR3 has 11 amino acids. The ends were cut back, 5 bases at V and 11 bases at J, with 12 bases in the middle. CDR1 SGHAT and CDR2 FQNNGV come from the germline V gene. The CDR3 coding sequence is TGTGCCAGCAGCATTGGGGGTTTGGCTTTCTTT. This encodes CASSIGGLAFF.

The genes are TRBV4-1 and TRBJ2-2; no clear D. The CDR3 spans 17 residues. Germline lookup yields CDR1 MGHRA and CDR2 YSYEKL. With 2 bases removed from V and 4 bases from J, the gap between germline ends came to 17 bases. CDR3 residues: CASSQLDMGLTTGELFF. The CDR3 coding sequence is TGCGCCAGCAGCCAACTAGACATGGGTCTCACCACCGGGGAGCTGTTTTTT.

This clone was found once. This CDR3 is CASSQDWGQRQLGYTF. The CDR3 DNA reads as TGCGCCAGCAGCCAAGATTGGGGACAGAGACAGTTGGGCTACACCTTC. This chain connects TRBV4-3 to TRBJ1-2; 7 bases fit TRBD1. V lost 0 bases to trimming and J lost 8 bases; unmatched junction nucleotides: 12. Germline assignment: CDR1 LGHNA and CDR2 YSLEER. The CDR3 totals 16 residues.

The chain combines TRBV3-1 (or the pseudogene TRBV3-2) with TRBJ1-2; TRBD1 might be the D (5 bases). The CDR3 extends over 15 amino acids. Deletions cut 6 bases from V and 3 bases from J, with 17 bases between. Germline lookup yields CDR1 LGHDT and CDR2 YNNKEL (reference sequence). The CDR3 nucleotides read TGTGCCAGCAGGGGTGGGACCCCGGAGTACTATGGCTACACCTTC. Its protein product is CASRGGTPEYYGYTF.

This chain links TRBV28 with TRBJ2-1, with D tentatively TRBD1 or TRBD2 (5 bases each). The CDR3 contains 13 residues. With 1 base removed from V and 8 bases from J, the gap between germline ends came to 9 bases. Germline CDR1 MDHEN, CDR2 SYDVKM. CDR3 bases: TGTGCCAGCAGTTTATTGGGGGTGCATGAGCAGTTCTTC. Its translation is CASSLLGVHEQFF.

In this sample, this clone turned up once. The chain couples TRBV29-1 to TRBJ1-4, with D perhaps TRBD1 (6 bases). Germline CDR1 reads SQVTM; CDR2 reads ANQGSEA. V dropped 6 bases and J dropped 0 bases, with 11 bases sitting between them. The CDR3 has 14 residues. CDR3: CSVQRGATNEKLFF. The CDR3 nucleotides read TGCAGCGTGCAAAGGGGGGCAACTAATGAAAAACTGTTTTTT. The full variable domain, with the rest looked up from reference TRBV29-1 and TRBJ1-4, is SAVISQKPSRDICQRGTSLTIQCQVDSQVTMMFWYRQQPGQSLTLIATANQGSEATYESGFVIDKFPISRPNLTFSTLTVSNMSPEDSSIYLCSVQRGATNEKLFFGSGTQLSVL.

V gene TRBV6-5 combines with J gene TRBJ1-2; unclear D gene. The germline V gene has CDR1 MNHEY and CDR2 SVGAGI. V lost 5 bases to trimming and J lost 6 bases, with 19 bases between them. CDR3 length: 15 residues. CDR3 loop: CASSTDGRAGDGYTF. Here the CDR3 DNA reads TGTGCCAGCAGTACTGATGGGAGGGCTGGGGATGGCTACACCTTC.

V is TRBV11-3 and J is TRBJ1-5, with TRBD1 matching 8 bases. V lost 5 bases and J lost 5; bases outside the gene matches: 8. Germline CDR1 SGHNT, CDR2 YENEEA. This CDR3 region has 15 residues. Here the CDR3 reads CASSLGQGDHQPQHF. The DNA for the CDR3 is TGTGCCAGCAGCCTCGGACAGGGCGACCATCAGCCCCAGCATTTT.

This chain uses TRBV5-1 with TRBJ1-3; unclear D gene. CDR3 length: 16 residues. Germline-derived CDR1 and CDR2 are SGHRS and YFSETQ. Trimming left V 0 bases short and J 0 bases short, with 10 bases between. CDR3 sequence reads: CASSLEVGDSGNTIYF. The CDR3 nucleotides are TGCGCCAGCAGCTTGGAGGTGGGCGACTCTGGAAACACCATATATTTT.

This chain joins TRBV7-9 and TRBJ2-3; no definite D call. Trimming removed 8 bases from V and 2 bases from J, with 14 bases in between. This CDR3 is 14 amino acids long. Germline CDR1 reads SEHNR; CDR2 reads FQNEAQ (reference sequence). In DNA form, the CDR3 reads TGTGCCAGCGGGCAAAAGGGATTCACAGATACGCAGTATTTT. This codes for CASGQKGFTDTQYF. Using reference TRBV7-9 and TRBJ2-3 for the parts outside the CDR3, the full variable domain is DTGVSQNPRHKITKRGQNVTFRCDPISEHNRLYWYRQTLGQGPEFLTYFQNEAQLEKSRLLSDRFSAERPKGSFSTLEIQRTEQGDSAMYLCASGQKGFTDTQYFGPGTRLTVL.

The table lists this clone with a few counts. V is TRBV11-3 and J is TRBJ2-2; TRBD2 aligns across 9 bases. From germline, CDR1 is SGHNT and CDR2 YENEEA. The CDR3 is 14 residues long. Germline trimming cut 7 bases from V and 4 bases from J; bases unmatched to any gene: 4. The CDR3 region has the DNA TGTGCCAGCACGCGGGAGGGGAGCACCGGGGAGCTGTTTTTT. Encoded protein: CASTREGSTGELFF.

The gene calls are TRBV21-1 and TRBJ1-1; TRBD1 reflects the table's D call only, with no check against the DNA. TRBV21-1 represents a pseudogene. This CDR3 region has 21 residues. The CDR3 region has the DNA TGTGCCAGCAGCAAAGCGCAGGGGACAGGGAAGGTCGCGGCCTATAACACTGAAGCTTTCTTT. The encoded protein is CASSKAQGTGKVAAYNTEAFF.

The chain recombines TRBV4-3 with TRBJ2-1; 12 bases match TRBD2. Germline V gene lookup returns CDR1 LGHNA and CDR2 YSLEER. Trimming removed 4 bases from V and 10 bases from J; junction bases left unmatched: 5. The CDR3 sequence is 14 residues long. The CDR3 reads CASSLTSGSGEQFF. CDR3 nucleotide sequence: TGCGCCAGCAGCCTGACTAGCGGGAGCGGGGAGCAGTTCTTC.

V is TRBV28 and J is TRBJ1-5; 8 nucleotides align to TRBD1. J was trimmed by 3 bases and V by 10 bases; bases with no gene match: 11. Germline V gene lookup returns CDR1 MDHEN and CDR2 SYDVKM. The CDR3 extends over 15 amino acids. The CDR3 DNA reads as TGTGCCACCTCGACAGGGGTTGGAAACAATCAGCCCCAGCATTTT. Translating gives CATSTGVGNNQPQHF.

The chain uses TRBV7-9 and TRBJ1-3; no clear D gene. Germline CDR1 reads SEHNR; CDR2 reads FQNEAQ (reference sequence). V was shortened by 4 bases and J by 8 bases, with 9 bases between the two germline ends. This CDR3 comprises 12 residues. This CDR3 reads CASSWEWDTIYF. CDR3 DNA sequence: TGTGCCAGCAGCTGGGAGTGGGACACCATATATTTT.

This chain uses TRBV6-2 or TRBV6-3 with TRBJ2-1, with 13 bases fitting TRBD2. Germline V gene data show CDR1 as MNHEY and CDR2 as SVGEGT. This CDR3 contains 15 residues. The ends lost 5 bases at V and 9 bases at J; junction bases unmatched: 7. In DNA, the CDR3 is TGTGCCAGCAGTGTAACTAGCGGGAGGGCGGTTGAGCAGTTCTTC. Translated, it gives CASSVTSGRAVEQFF.

J is TRBJ1-2 and V is TRBV18, with D tentatively TRBD1 (6 bases). CDR1 KGHSH and CDR2 LQKENI come from the germline V gene. CDR3 length: 15 residues. V was pared by 0 bases and J by 2 bases, with 10 bases between. CDR3 coding DNA: TGTGCCAGCTCACCACCGGGGGCTTGGAACTATGGCTACACCTTC. It codes for CASSPPGAWNYGYTF.

The V call is TRBV6-2 or TRBV6-3, the J call TRBJ2-7; 7 positions match TRBD1. The trim removed 4 bases at V and 4 bases at J, leaving 1 base unmatched. This CDR3 is built from 12 residues. Germline CDR1 MNHEY, CDR2 SVGEGT. CDR3 sequence: CASSSTGYEQYV. CDR3 coding DNA: TGTGCCAGCAGTTCGACAGGGTACGAGCAGTACGTC.

The CDR3 loop reads CASSSSRGRGEKLFF. CDR3 DNA: TGTGCCAGCAGCTCGTCGAGGGGACGAGGTGAAAAACTGTTTTTT. The rearrangement joins TRBV7-9 to TRBJ1-4; D is perhaps TRBD1 (5 bases). Germline lookup yields CDR1 SEHNR and CDR2 FQNEAQ (reference sequence). Between the trimmed V and J ends, which lost 4 bases and 7 bases, there was a span of 16 bases. This CDR3 has 15 residues.

As regards this clone: Distinct nucleotide sequences in the sample also encode this CDR3. The V and J genes are TRBV19 and TRBJ2-1, with 7 bases matching TRBD1. The CDR3 is 14 residues long. V was pared by 7 bases and J by 0 bases, with 3 bases of the junction left unmatched. Germline assignment: CDR1 LNHDA and CDR2 SQIVND (reference sequence). The DNA for the CDR3 is TGTGCCAGTACCCGGGACAGCTCCTACAATGAGCAGTTCTTC. This codes for CASTRDSSYNEQFF.

With respect to this clone: The CDR3 carries no conserved terminal phenylalanine or tryptophan, so it likely arises from a read error. It is unclear where the CDR3 begins or ends on the DNA, so no DNA is shown, and the CDR3 is as TCRdb lists it. The gene calls are TRBV20-1 and TRBJ1-6. Germline-derived CDR1 and CDR2 are DFQATT and SNEGSKA (reference sequence). From its first to its last residue, the CDR3 has 9 amino acids. The CDR3 spells CRITKHELG.